This T cell receptor (beta chain) is from a study of shared clonotypes between healthy human individuals. Study at large: Each donor's CD8 memory used one plate, CD8 naive two, each CD4 subset three. Notes on the study in general: Among a handful of donors, about 5% of naive CD4 clonotypes were found in common.

Between the trimmed V and J ends, which lost 3 bases and 3 bases, there was a span of 5 bases. This CDR3 contains 12 residues. Germline assignment: CDR1 KGHSH and CDR2 LQKENI. Sequenced by immunoSEQ multiplex PCR; TCRdb stores in-frame clones only, minus some. The sample yields about 680,000 clones, 73% seen once. Points on this clone: Antigen specificity is unknown.

The TCR was taken from a young woman in good health. V and J are TRBV18 and TRBJ1-1; D is unresolved. Sequencing was carried out using memory CD4+ T cells sorted from blood. Subset of the sample: CD45RA-negative fraction. Here the CDR3 reads CASSPSDTEAFF. The CDR3 DNA reads TGTGCCAGCTCACCCTCGGACACTGAAGCTTTCTTT.